The rows below give T cell receptor beta chains drawn from one sample of a study of blood T cells in healthy people across ages. TCRdb recomputed calls from the 5' RACE reads with MiXCR, one row per CDR3 protein. The repertoire holds 1 million or so distinct CDR3 sequences, 35% to 50% seen once, with under 20% in the top ten. The sequencing input was blood. The receptor set was obtained from a woman aged 60-75 years in good health. The CDR3 runs from the conserved cysteine through the conserved F or W. The D gene is left open where the match is weak. Only part of the rows carry a size: once, few, many, or a class if the clone is expanded.

clone_size: -; j_call: TRBJ2-5; v_call: TRBV20-1; d_call: TRBD2; cdr3_nt: TGCAGTGCTAGTGGACTAGCGGGAGGGCCAGAACCCGAGACCCAGTACTTC; cdr3_aa: CSASGLAGGPEPETQYF
clone_size: many; j_call: TRBJ2-7; v_call: TRBV2; d_call: -; cdr3_nt: TGTGCCAGCAGTGGCAGAACCAATTCCTACGAGCAGTACTTC; cdr3_aa: CASSGRTNSYEQYF
clone_size: -; j_call: TRBJ1-1; v_call: TRBV7-9; d_call: -; cdr3_nt: TGTGCCAGCAGCGTGGACTGGGAAGCTTTCTTT; cdr3_aa: CASSVDWEAFF
clone_size: many; j_call: TRBJ2-7; v_call: TRBV15; d_call: -; cdr3_nt: TGTGCCACCTCGACGGAGGGGGACTACGAGCAGTACTTC; cdr3_aa: CATSTEGDYEQYF
clone_size: -; j_call: TRBJ2-4; v_call: TRBV12-3/TRBV12-4; d_call: TRBD1; cdr3_nt: TGTGCCAGCTGGAAAGGACAGGGGATCGCCAAAAACATTCAGTACTTC; cdr3_aa: CASWKGQGIAKNIQYF
clone_size: -; j_call: TRBJ1-6; v_call: TRBV28; d_call: TRBD1; cdr3_nt: TGTGCCAGCAGTTTTCAGGGGGGCGTCTCACCCCTCCACTTT; cdr3_aa: CASSFQGGVSPLHF
clone_size: -; j_call: TRBJ2-3; v_call: TRBV6-2/TRBV6-3; d_call: -; cdr3_nt: TGTGCCAGCAGTTACGGGACGATGGATACGCAGTATTTT; cdr3_aa: CASSYGTMDTQYF
clone_size: few; j_call: TRBJ1-4; v_call: TRBV3-1; d_call: -; cdr3_nt: TGTGCCAGCAGCCAAGTGGGGGGAAACGAAAAACTGTTTTTT; cdr3_aa: CASSQVGGNEKLFF
clone_size: -; j_call: TRBJ2-3; v_call: TRBV20-1; d_call: -; cdr3_nt: TGCAGTGCGAATACCCGCTGGATTAGCGGAAGCACAGATACGCAGTATTTT; cdr3_aa: CSANTRWISGSTDTQYF
clone_size: few; j_call: TRBJ2-1; v_call: TRBV5-1; d_call: TRBD2; cdr3_nt: TGCGCCAGCAGCTCGGGACTAGCGGGAGGGATCCAGTTCTTC; cdr3_aa: CASSSGLAGGIQFF
clone_size: -; j_call: TRBJ2-5; v_call: TRBV7-2; d_call: TRBD1; cdr3_nt: TGTGCCAGCAGCCGACAGGGGGGAAACCAAGAGACCCAGTACTTC; cdr3_aa: CASSRQGGNQETQYF
clone_size: -; j_call: TRBJ2-3; v_call: TRBV20-1; d_call: TRBD2; cdr3_nt: TGCAGTGCTAGGCTTCTTAGCGGGATGGTAGATACGCAGTATTTT; cdr3_aa: CSARLLSGMVDTQYF
clone_size: -; j_call: TRBJ2-5; v_call: TRBV5-1; d_call: -; cdr3_nt: TGCGCCAGCAGCTTGGAATCAGGGGTGCCTCAAGAGACCCAGTACTTC; cdr3_aa: CASSLESGVPQETQYF
clone_size: -; j_call: TRBJ2-5; v_call: TRBV20-1; d_call: -; cdr3_nt: TGCAGTGCTAGAACCGGGGGCACTGAAGAGCAGTACTTC; cdr3_aa: CSARTGGTEEQYF
clone_size: -; j_call: TRBJ1-2; v_call: TRBV27; d_call: -; cdr3_nt: TGTGCCAGCAGCCGTGCAGGGGAGAACTATGGCTACACCTTC; cdr3_aa: CASSRAGENYGYTF
clone_size: -; j_call: TRBJ2-3; v_call: TRBV14; d_call: TRBD1; cdr3_nt: TGTGCCAGCAGCCCGGACAGGGGTGGATGGACAGATACGCAGTATTTT; cdr3_aa: CASSPDRGGWTDTQYF
clone_size: -; j_call: TRBJ2-1; v_call: TRBV5-1; d_call: TRBD1; cdr3_nt: TGCGCCAGCAGCAGAGGACAGGGGGCTGTAAATGAGCAGTTCTTC; cdr3_aa: CASSRGQGAVNEQFF
clone_size: -; j_call: TRBJ1-1; v_call: TRBV5-1; d_call: TRBD1; cdr3_nt: TGCGCCAGCAGCTTGGAGGGGGCGGGGGTACTCGCTGAAGCTTTCTTT; cdr3_aa: CASSLEGAGVLAEAFF
clone_size: -; j_call: TRBJ2-1; v_call: TRBV29-1; d_call: -; cdr3_nt: TGCAGCGTTGGTAGGGGAGGGGGGCGCGAGCAGTTCTTC; cdr3_aa: CSVGRGGGREQFF
clone_size: once; j_call: TRBJ2-7; v_call: TRBV28; d_call: TRBD1; cdr3_nt: TGTGCCAGCAGCGAACCTCGCTCAGGGGGTGGCTACGAGCAGTACTTC; cdr3_aa: CASSEPRSGGGYEQYF
clone_size: -; j_call: TRBJ2-3; v_call: TRBV5-6; d_call: TRBD2; cdr3_nt: TGTGCCAGCAGCCGTCCGGGACTAGCGGGAGGTTCGGAGTATTTT; cdr3_aa: CASSRPGLAGGSEYF
clone_size: -; j_call: TRBJ2-7; v_call: TRBV5-1; d_call: -; cdr3_nt: TGCGCCAGCAGCAACACGGGAAGCTCCTACGAGCAGTACTTC; cdr3_aa: CASSNTGSSYEQYF
clone_size: -; j_call: TRBJ2-1; v_call: TRBV11-2; d_call: -; cdr3_nt: TGTGCCAGCAGCTCTTTCGGGTTTAGCTCCTACAATGAGCAGTTCTTC; cdr3_aa: CASSSFGFSSYNEQFF
clone_size: -; j_call: TRBJ2-1; v_call: TRBV21-1; d_call: -; cdr3_nt: TGTGCCAGCAGCAAAAAAGAGGGACAGTACAATGAGCAGTTCTTC; cdr3_aa: CASSKKEGQYNEQFF
clone_size: -; j_call: TRBJ2-2; v_call: TRBV7-9; d_call: -; cdr3_nt: TGTGCCATTACGCTAGGACCGAACACCGGGGAGCTGTTTTTT; cdr3_aa: CAITLGPNTGELFF
clone_size: -; j_call: TRBJ1-2; v_call: TRBV25-1; d_call: TRBD1; cdr3_nt: TGTGCCAGCAGTGTATGCCGAACAGGGGTCAGGGATCTTAACTATGGCTACACCTTC; cdr3_aa: CASSVCRTGVRDLNYGYTF
clone_size: -; j_call: TRBJ2-1; v_call: TRBV12-3/TRBV12-4; d_call: TRBD2; cdr3_nt: TGTGCCAGCAGTTTAGAAGCGGGGCGGCCGCTGTTCTTC; cdr3_aa: CASSLEAGRPLFF
clone_size: -; j_call: TRBJ2-2; v_call: TRBV10-3; d_call: -; cdr3_nt: TGTGCCATGGCGCCCGGACTCCGGGACGGGGAGCTGTTTTTT; cdr3_aa: CAMAPGLRDGELFF
clone_size: -; j_call: TRBJ2-7; v_call: TRBV6-2/TRBV6-3; d_call: -; cdr3_nt: TGTGCCAGCAGAAACTCAGCCCACGAGCAGTACTTC; cdr3_aa: CASRNSAHEQYF
clone_size: -; j_call: TRBJ2-1; v_call: TRBV9; d_call: TRBD2; cdr3_nt: TGTGCCAGCAGCGTGCATAGCGGGAGGAATGAGCAGTTCTTC; cdr3_aa: CASSVHSGRNEQFF
clone_size: -; j_call: TRBJ2-5; v_call: TRBV7-2; d_call: TRBD2; cdr3_nt: TGTGCCGACGGACTAGCGGGCGGAGAGACCCAGTACTTT; cdr3_aa: CADGLAGGETQYF
clone_size: -; j_call: TRBJ2-5; v_call: TRBV6-1; d_call: -; cdr3_nt: TGTGCCAGCAGTGATATCCTAGCAGGAGAGACCCAGTACTTC; cdr3_aa: CASSDILAGETQYF
clone_size: -; j_call: TRBJ2-7; v_call: TRBV7-6; d_call: TRBD2; cdr3_nt: TGTGCCAGCAGCTTAGGTAGCAGCCTAGCGGGAGTATACGAGCAGTACTTC; cdr3_aa: CASSLGSSLAGVYEQYF
clone_size: few; j_call: TRBJ2-7; v_call: TRBV21-1; d_call: -; cdr3_nt: TGTGCCAGCAGCAAACTCGAGGGGCCGCAAGAGGAGCAGTACTTC; cdr3_aa: CASSKLEGPQEEQYF
clone_size: -; j_call: TRBJ1-2; v_call: TRBV10-3; d_call: -; cdr3_nt: TGTGCCATCAGTCAAATAACAGGGAACTATGGCTACACCTTC; cdr3_aa: CAISQITGNYGYTF
clone_size: -; j_call: TRBJ2-7; v_call: TRBV7-9; d_call: -; cdr3_nt: TGTGCCAGCAGCAAAATCGACCTAGGATTCACCTACGAGCAGTACTTC; cdr3_aa: CASSKIDLGFTYEQYF
clone_size: -; j_call: TRBJ2-1; v_call: TRBV24-1; d_call: TRBD1; cdr3_nt: TGTGCCACCAGTGGTTCCGGGACAGGGGTTAACAATGAGCAGTTCTTC; cdr3_aa: CATSGSGTGVNNEQFF
clone_size: -; j_call: TRBJ1-5; v_call: TRBV10-3; d_call: -; cdr3_nt: TGTGCCATCAGTGATTCCGGACAAAATCAGCCCCAGCATTTT; cdr3_aa: CAISDSGQNQPQHF
clone_size: -; j_call: TRBJ2-5; v_call: TRBV7-3; d_call: TRBD2; cdr3_nt: TGTGCCAGCAGCTCTCAAGCGGGGATTGAGCAGTACTTC; cdr3_aa: CASSSQAGIEQYF
clone_size: -; j_call: TRBJ2-5; v_call: TRBV7-6; d_call: TRBD1; cdr3_nt: TGTGCCAGCAGCCCTTTGGGACAGGTGCAAGAGACCCAGTACTTC; cdr3_aa: CASSPLGQVQETQYF
clone_size: -; j_call: TRBJ2-1; v_call: TRBV7-9; d_call: TRBD1; cdr3_nt: TGTGCCAGCAGCCGACAGGGCATTCCTACCCAAGAGACCCAGTTCTTC; cdr3_aa: CASSRQGIPTQETQFF
clone_size: -; j_call: TRBJ2-7; v_call: TRBV5-1; d_call: TRBD1; cdr3_nt: TGCGCCAGCAGGCGGGACAGGGGGACCTACGAGCAGTACTTC; cdr3_aa: CASRRDRGTYEQYF
clone_size: -; j_call: TRBJ1-4; v_call: TRBV12-3/TRBV12-4; d_call: -; cdr3_nt: TGTGCCAGCAGGTACATCAACGTCGAAAAACTGTTTTTT; cdr3_aa: CASRYINVEKLFF
clone_size: -; j_call: TRBJ1-6; v_call: TRBV20-1; d_call: -; cdr3_nt: TGCAGTGCTAGAGATAGGAGCCCCAGGGTGGAGGATAATTCACCCCTCCACTTT; cdr3_aa: CSARDRSPRVEDNSPLHF
clone_size: few; j_call: TRBJ2-3; v_call: TRBV6-1; d_call: -; cdr3_nt: TGTGCCACCAGTGGGGCTAGCAGGACAGATACGCAGTATTTT; cdr3_aa: CATSGASRTDTQYF
clone_size: few; j_call: TRBJ2-1; v_call: TRBV14; d_call: -; cdr3_nt: TGTGCCAGCAGCCAAGTATCCAATGAGCAGTTCTTC; cdr3_aa: CASSQVSNEQFF
clone_size: -; j_call: TRBJ1-2; v_call: TRBV29-1; d_call: -; cdr3_nt: TGCAGCGTTGTGGGCACAGGGATAAACTATGGCTACACCTTC; cdr3_aa: CSVVGTGINYGYTF
clone_size: -; j_call: TRBJ1-2; v_call: TRBV7-6; d_call: TRBD1; cdr3_nt: TGTGCCAGCATTCCCGTCGCCAGGGGGAAGGGTGGCTACACCTTC; cdr3_aa: CASIPVARGKGGYTF
clone_size: -; j_call: TRBJ2-3; v_call: TRBV9; d_call: -; cdr3_nt: TGTGCCAGCAGCGCAGAAGGGACCACGGCGCAGTATTTT; cdr3_aa: CASSAEGTTAQYF
clone_size: few; j_call: TRBJ2-4; v_call: TRBV4-1; d_call: -; cdr3_nt: TGCGCCAGCAGCCAAGATGTACGGGGGCTCGGGGCCAAAAACATTCAGTACTTC; cdr3_aa: CASSQDVRGLGAKNIQYF
clone_size: many; j_call: TRBJ1-1; v_call: TRBV11-2; d_call: -; cdr3_nt: TGTGCCAGCAGGTGGGCAGGAAACTCGGAAGCTTTCTTT; cdr3_aa: CASRWAGNSEAFF
clone_size: -; j_call: TRBJ2-3; v_call: TRBV18; d_call: TRBD1; cdr3_nt: TGTGCCAGCTCACCAGGGACAGGCGTCCCGGATACGCAGTATTTT; cdr3_aa: CASSPGTGVPDTQYF
clone_size: once; j_call: TRBJ2-7; v_call: TRBV2; d_call: TRBD2; cdr3_nt: TGTGCCAGCACCAAGACTAGCGGGAGTTCGGGCGAGCAGTACTTC; cdr3_aa: CASTKTSGSSGEQYF
clone_size: -; j_call: TRBJ2-3; v_call: TRBV6-6; d_call: -; cdr3_nt: TGTGCCAGCTCAGTTCGAGGCACAGATACGCAGTATTTT; cdr3_aa: CASSVRGTDTQYF
clone_size: few; j_call: TRBJ2-3; v_call: TRBV5-1; d_call: TRBD2; cdr3_nt: TGCGCCACATCCTCGGGACTAGCGGGACATGGCGCAGATACGCAGTATTTT; cdr3_aa: CATSSGLAGHGADTQYF
clone_size: few; j_call: TRBJ2-3; v_call: TRBV4-2; d_call: TRBD2; cdr3_nt: TGTGCCAGCAGCCAATCGAGCGGGAGGGCCGCAGATACGCAGTATTTT; cdr3_aa: CASSQSSGRAADTQYF
clone_size: -; j_call: TRBJ2-7; v_call: TRBV12-3/TRBV12-4; d_call: TRBD2; cdr3_nt: TGTGCCAGCAGTTTACAGCGGGAGATCAACGAGCAGTACTTC; cdr3_aa: CASSLQREINEQYF